These T cell receptor beta chains were read from a single sample in a study of cytomegalovirus exposure and HLA in healthy donors. Generated by immunoSEQ multiplex PCR, the TCRdb table keeps only in-frame clones and is missing some. The repertoire holds 150,000 to 200,000 clones, with 84% as singletons. The sample taken for sequencing was PBMCs. Receptor source: a man younger than 30 in good health and CMV-seronegative. The conserved cysteine and the conserved F or W are not part of the CDR3 here. Each record gives: CDR3 protein, V gene, J gene.

CDR3 protein: ATSARTAATNEKLF; V gene: TRBV15; J gene: TRBJ1-4
CDR3 protein: ARRDINYGYT; V gene: TRBV9; J gene: TRBJ1-2
CDR3 protein: ASSSDKGVKQY; V gene: TRBV11-1; J gene: TRBJ2-7
CDR3 protein: ASSPTRALVGGELF; V gene: TRBV9; J gene: TRBJ2-2
CDR3 protein: ASSPVRDRDPLH; V gene: TRBV18; J gene: TRBJ1-6
CDR3 protein: ASSNDSPEQY; V gene: TRBV6-6; J gene: TRBJ2-7
CDR3 protein: ASSLGDMNTEAF; V gene: TRBV6-6; J gene: TRBJ1-1
CDR3 protein: ASSLGLAASTDTQY; V gene: TRBV5-8; J gene: TRBJ2-3
CDR3 protein: ASTRWSGETQY; V gene: TRBV6-6; J gene: TRBJ2-5
CDR3 protein: ASSPGSYYEQY; V gene: TRBV11-3; J gene: TRBJ2-7
CDR3 protein: ASSLSQGITEAF; V gene: TRBV28; J gene: TRBJ1-1
CDR3 protein: ASAPVPRYEQY; V gene: TRBV5-1; J gene: TRBJ2-7
CDR3 protein: ASSPRTSGGTDTQY; V gene: TRBV13; J gene: TRBJ2-3
CDR3 protein: ASSLAGRTGNYGYT; V gene: TRBV28; J gene: TRBJ1-2
CDR3 protein: ASSADLTGGYGYT; V gene: TRBV2; J gene: TRBJ1-2
CDR3 protein: ATSGQVDTEAF; V gene: TRBV10-3; J gene: TRBJ1-1
CDR3 protein: ASTNSQGGTYEQY; V gene: TRBV6-5; J gene: TRBJ2-7
CDR3 protein: ASRTSAGGPSYEQY; V gene: TRBV28; J gene: TRBJ2-7
CDR3 protein: ASSPDRGGNQPQH; V gene: TRBV28; J gene: TRBJ1-5
CDR3 protein: ASHGQLTYEQY; V gene: TRBV28; J gene: NA
CDR3 protein: AISGGAGVTYEQY; V gene: TRBV10-3; J gene: TRBJ2-7
CDR3 protein: ASSPQPLLGNTEAF; V gene: TRBV27; J gene: TRBJ1-1
CDR3 protein: ASSLVQGGHEQY; V gene: TRBV5-4; J gene: TRBJ2-7
CDR3 protein: ASSTLQGRQPQH; V gene: TRBV19; J gene: TRBJ1-5
CDR3 protein: ASSYGQQETQY; V gene: TRBV5-1; J gene: TRBJ2-5
CDR3 protein: ASSQGSQETQY; V gene: TRBV4-1; J gene: TRBJ2-5
CDR3 protein: ASSLTLGQGHGYT; V gene: TRBV7-9; J gene: TRBJ1-2
CDR3 protein: ATSRSMGLAGGNEQY; V gene: TRBV15; J gene: TRBJ2-7
CDR3 protein: ASSLDSYSNQPQH; V gene: TRBV7-9; J gene: TRBJ1-5
CDR3 protein: ASSLGQSNTGELF; V gene: TRBV11-3; J gene: TRBJ2-2
CDR3 protein: ASSQQGDQETQY; V gene: TRBV5-1; J gene: TRBJ2-5
CDR3 protein: ASSQRTGPHEQY; V gene: TRBV4-1; J gene: TRBJ2-7
CDR3 protein: ASSGAGTATYGELF; V gene: TRBV6-1; J gene: TRBJ2-2
CDR3 protein: ASSEAASGNTIY; V gene: TRBV25-1; J gene: TRBJ1-3
CDR3 protein: ASRKDRRETQY; V gene: TRBV5-6; J gene: TRBJ2-5
CDR3 protein: ASSHRSGNEQF; V gene: TRBV4-3; J gene: TRBJ2-1
CDR3 protein: ASSPAVGTGHYEQY; V gene: TRBV5-1; J gene: TRBJ2-7
CDR3 protein: ASSLGGGADTQY; V gene: TRBV5-1; J gene: TRBJ2-3
CDR3 protein: ASSQGGTVLAKNIQY; V gene: TRBV4-3; J gene: TRBJ2-4
CDR3 protein: ASSRGNLPGTDTQY; V gene: TRBV7-3; J gene: TRBJ2-3
CDR3 protein: ASWTSGRVRETQY; V gene: TRBV28; J gene: TRBJ2-5
CDR3 protein: ASSVGGDYGYT; V gene: TRBV2; J gene: TRBJ1-2
CDR3 protein: ASSSRDRGNGPLH; V gene: TRBV28; J gene: TRBJ1-6
CDR3 protein: ASSYSRAPLREQY; V gene: TRBV6-6; J gene: TRBJ2-7
CDR3 protein: ASLDWQETQY; V gene: TRBV6-1; J gene: TRBJ2-5
CDR3 protein: ASSQDLVLAGTSYEQY; V gene: TRBV4-3; J gene: TRBJ2-7